A single sample is the source of the 8 T cell receptor beta chains below, sequenced in a study of cytomegalovirus exposure and HLA in healthy donors. 13 Jbeta primers and 60 Vbeta primers were used for the PCR. Sequencing was performed with immunoSEQ multiplex PCR; in TCRdb, only in-frame clones are kept and a portion is missing. The repertoire consists of about 160,000 clones, with around 78% occurring once and the leading ten covering around 7%. Sample: PBMCs. The receptors originated from a woman in her thirties or forties in good health and CMV-seropositive.

This clone appeared once. The chain joins TRBV2 to TRBJ1-1; TRBD1 might be the D (6 bases). Germline V gene lookup returns CDR1 SNHLY and CDR2 FYNNEI. V was shortened by 7 bases and J by 1 base, with 13 bases between the two germline ends. The CDR3 totals 14 residues. CDR3 amino acids: CASTIQGTNTEAFF. As DNA, the CDR3 is TGTGCCAGCACCATACAGGGTACGAACACTGAAGCTTTCTTT.

The rearrangement links TRBV5-4 to TRBJ2-5, with D possibly being TRBD1 (6 bases). CDR1 is SGHNT, CDR2 YYREEE, per germline (reference sequence). Deletions cut 4 bases from V and 2 bases from J, with 9 bases between. This CDR3 has 13 residues. CDR3: CASSKRGQETQYF. DNA of the CDR3: TGTGCCAGCAGCAAGAGGGGGCAAGAGACCCAGTACTTC.

Points on this clone: One end of the junction is discordant with germline, which a read error may explain. The chain combines TRBV30 with TRBJ2-4; D is perhaps TRBD2 (6 bases). The CDR3 length is 16 residues. The germline V gene has CDR1 GTSNPN and CDR2 SVGIG (reference sequence). The chain's CDR3 is CAWSAPGLLAKNSQYF. CDR3 in DNA: TGTGCCTGGAGTGCACCGGGACTCCTAGCCAAAAACAGTCAGTACTTC.

The rearrangement joins TRBV29-1 to TRBJ1-5; 7 bases fit TRBD1. With 7 bases clipped from V and 0 bases from J, the junction kept 6 bases outside the gene matches. Germline CDR1 SQVTM, CDR2 ANQGSEA. The CDR3 consists of 14 residues. CDR3 residues: CSAATGNSNQPQHF. The CDR3 DNA reads TGCAGCGCTGCGACAGGGAATAGCAATCAGCCCCAGCATTTT. Combining the CDR3 with reference TRBV29-1 and TRBJ1-5 gives the whole variable domain SAVISQKPSRDICQRGTSLTIQCQVDSQVTMMFWYRQQPGQSLTLIATANQGSEATYESGFVIDKFPISRPNLTFSTLTVSNMSPEDSSIYLCSAATGNSNQPQHFGDGTRLSIL.

This sequence joins TRBV18 and TRBJ1-2, with a possible D match to TRBD1 (6 bases). Germline V gene data show CDR1 as KGHSH and CDR2 as LQKENI. The CDR3 has 17 amino acids. Trimming removed 3 bases at V and 2 bases at J, with 19 bases between. In nucleotides, the CDR3 is TGTGCCAGCTCACCTACAGGGAGTGGTGCTTCGAACTATGGCTACACCTTC. Translating gives CASSPTGSGASNYGYTF.

The CDR3 sequence: CASSLVTQGAITEAFF. CDR3 coding DNA: TGTGCCAGCAGCTTGGTAACACAGGGGGCTATCACTGAAGCTTTCTTT. This sequence joins TRBV5-6 and TRBJ1-1, with TRBD1 matching over 9 bases. The CDR3 runs 16 residues. Germline lookup yields CDR1 SGHDT and CDR2 YYEEEE. V shed 0 bases, J shed 4 bases, and the junction held 7 bases outside the gene matches. Full variable domain (outside the CDR3, taken from reference TRBV5-6 and TRBJ1-1): DAGVTQSPTHLIKTRGQQVTLRCSPKSGHDTVSWYQQALGQGPQFIFQYYEEEERQRGNFPDRFSGHQFPNYSSELNVNALLLGDSALYLCASSLVTQGAITEAFFGQGTRLTVV.

V and J are TRBV19 and TRBJ1-2, with D hard to call. The CDR3 runs 13 residues. Looked up from germline, CDR1 is LNHDA and CDR2 is SQIVND (reference sequence). V was trimmed by 10 bases and J by 4 bases, leaving 16 bases between them. CDR3 in amino acids: CATQRGGFYGYTF. DNA for the CDR3: TGTGCCACCCAGCGAGGCGGATTCTATGGCTACACCTTC.

This clone has only a few counts. The chain couples TRBV12-5 to TRBJ2-3; TRBD1 matches at 8 bases. Unmatched junction bases numbered 6, after V lost 3 bases and J lost 4 bases. Germline V lookup: CDR1 LGHNT, CDR2 FRNRAP. The CDR3 covers 15 residues. Here the CDR3 DNA reads TGTGCTAGTGGTTTTAGGGCAGGGGGCCCAGATACGCAGTATTTT. This gives the protein CASGFRAGGPDTQYF.